This T cell receptor beta chain originates from a study of T cell clones after liver transplantation. There are 15 residues in the CDR3. Losses at the gene ends were 3 bases for V and 6 bases for J; bases not matched to a gene: 10. Germline assignment: CDR1 SEHNR and CDR2 FQNEAQ (reference sequence). Assay: immunoSEQ multiplex PCR; the TCRdb copy retains only in-frame clones and omits some. The sample consists of 85,000 to 110,000 clones, 80% to 90% of them appearing once. The starting material was CD4+ T cells from blood, obtained approximately 4 years after liver transplant. This TCR was recovered from a human patient who received a liver transplant. Some T cells may have originated in the graft donor. The chain joins TRBV7-9 to TRBJ1-1; 7 bases fit TRBD1. The CDR3 is CASSFYRDSGSEAFF. The DNA of the CDR3 is TGTGCCAGCAGCTTTTACCGGGACAGTGGCTCTGAAGCTTTCTTT.